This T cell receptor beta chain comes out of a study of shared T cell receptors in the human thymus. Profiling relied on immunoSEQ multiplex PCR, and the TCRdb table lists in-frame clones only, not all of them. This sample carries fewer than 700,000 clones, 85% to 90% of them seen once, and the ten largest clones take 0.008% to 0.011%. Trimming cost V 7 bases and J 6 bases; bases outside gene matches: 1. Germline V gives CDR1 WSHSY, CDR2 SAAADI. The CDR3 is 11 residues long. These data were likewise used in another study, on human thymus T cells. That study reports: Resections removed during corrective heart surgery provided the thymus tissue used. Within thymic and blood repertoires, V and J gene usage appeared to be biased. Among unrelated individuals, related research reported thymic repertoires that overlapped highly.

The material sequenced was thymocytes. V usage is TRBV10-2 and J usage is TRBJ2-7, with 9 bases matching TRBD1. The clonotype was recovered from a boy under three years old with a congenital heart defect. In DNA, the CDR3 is TGCGCCAGCACGACAGGGGGCGAGCAGTACTTC. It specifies CASTTGGEQYF.